This T cell receptor (beta chain) emerged from a study of cytomegalovirus exposure and HLA in healthy donors. Trimming left V 2 bases short and J 13 bases short, with 13 bases between. The CDR3 covers 13 residues. Germline CDR1 reads SGHNT; CDR2 reads YYREEE (reference sequence). Method: immunoSEQ multiplex PCR; TCRdb's copy keeps in-frame clones and lacks some. The sample records 90,000 to 150,000 clones, approximately 88% being singletons. The receptor was isolated from a man aged 18 to 29 in good health and CMV-seronegative. Sequencing was carried out using PBMCs. V is TRBV5-4 and J is TRBJ1-6, with D perhaps TRBD1 (6 bases). The CDR3 DNA reads as TGTGCCAGCAGCTTACAGCATGGGGGCCCCCTCCACTTT. This codes for CASSLQHGGPLHF.